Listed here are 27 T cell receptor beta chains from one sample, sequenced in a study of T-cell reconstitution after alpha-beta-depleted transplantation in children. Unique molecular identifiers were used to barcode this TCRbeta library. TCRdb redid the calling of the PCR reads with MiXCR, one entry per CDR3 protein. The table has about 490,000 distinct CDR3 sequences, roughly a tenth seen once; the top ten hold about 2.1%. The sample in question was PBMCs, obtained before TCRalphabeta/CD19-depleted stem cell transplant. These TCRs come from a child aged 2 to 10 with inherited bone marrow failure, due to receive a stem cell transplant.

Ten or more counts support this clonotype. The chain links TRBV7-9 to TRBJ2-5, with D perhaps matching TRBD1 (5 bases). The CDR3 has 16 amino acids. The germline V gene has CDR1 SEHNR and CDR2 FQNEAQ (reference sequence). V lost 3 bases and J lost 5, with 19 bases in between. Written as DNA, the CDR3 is TGTGCCAGCAGCTTGCCGGACACCCTTTTGTGGGAGACCCAGTACTTC. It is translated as CASSLPDTLLWETQYF.

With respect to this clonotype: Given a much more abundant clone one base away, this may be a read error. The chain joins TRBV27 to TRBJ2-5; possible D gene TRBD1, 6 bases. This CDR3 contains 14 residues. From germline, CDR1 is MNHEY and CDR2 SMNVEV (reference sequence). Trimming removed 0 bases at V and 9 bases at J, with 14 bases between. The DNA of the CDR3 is TGTGCCAGCAGTTTATCGCCAGGGGTCTGGGCCCAGTACTTC. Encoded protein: CASSLSPGVWAQYF.

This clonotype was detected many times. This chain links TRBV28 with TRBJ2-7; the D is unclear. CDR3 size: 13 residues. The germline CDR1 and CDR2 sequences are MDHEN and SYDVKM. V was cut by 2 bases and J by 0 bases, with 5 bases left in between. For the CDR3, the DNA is TGTGCCAGCAGTTTACCCCACTCCTACGAGCAGTACTTC. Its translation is CASSLPHSYEQYF.

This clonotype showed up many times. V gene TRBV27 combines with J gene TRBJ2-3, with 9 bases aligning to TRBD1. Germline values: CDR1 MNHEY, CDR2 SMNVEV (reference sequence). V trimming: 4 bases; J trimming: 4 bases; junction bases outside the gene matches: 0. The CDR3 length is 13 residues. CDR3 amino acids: CASSYRGPDTQYF. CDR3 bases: TGTGCCAGCAGTTACAGGGGGCCAGATACGCAGTATTTT.

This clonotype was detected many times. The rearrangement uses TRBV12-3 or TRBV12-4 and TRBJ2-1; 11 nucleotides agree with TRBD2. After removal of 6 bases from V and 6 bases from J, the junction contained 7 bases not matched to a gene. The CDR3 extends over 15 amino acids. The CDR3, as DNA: TGTGCCAGCAGGTCCGGGGGGACTAGCGGCAATGAGCAGTTCTTC. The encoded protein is CASRSGGTSGNEQFF.

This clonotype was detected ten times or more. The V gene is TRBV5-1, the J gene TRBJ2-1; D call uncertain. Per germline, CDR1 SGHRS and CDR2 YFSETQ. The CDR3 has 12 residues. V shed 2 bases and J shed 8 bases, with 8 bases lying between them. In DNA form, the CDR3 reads TGCGCCAGCAGCTTAGAGCCGGATGAGCAGTTCTTC. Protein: CASSLEPDEQFF. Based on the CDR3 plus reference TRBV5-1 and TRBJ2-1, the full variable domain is KAGVTQTPRYLIKTRGQQVTLSCSPISGHRSVSWYQQTPGQGLQFLFEYFSETQRNKGNFPGRFSGRQFSNSRSEMNVSTLELGDSALYLCASSLEPDEQFFGPGTRLTVL.

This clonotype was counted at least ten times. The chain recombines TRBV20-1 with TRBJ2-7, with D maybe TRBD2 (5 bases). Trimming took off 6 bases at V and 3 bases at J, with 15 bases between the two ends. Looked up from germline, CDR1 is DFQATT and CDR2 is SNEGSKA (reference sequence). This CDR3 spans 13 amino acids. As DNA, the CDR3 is TGCAGTGCAGACCTTATAGCGAGCTACGAGCAGTACTTC. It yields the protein CSADLIASYEQYF.

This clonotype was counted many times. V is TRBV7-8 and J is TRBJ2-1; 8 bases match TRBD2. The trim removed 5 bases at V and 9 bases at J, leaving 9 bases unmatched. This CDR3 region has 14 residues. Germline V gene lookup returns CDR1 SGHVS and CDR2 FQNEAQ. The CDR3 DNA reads TGTGCCAGCAGCCCGGGACTAGATTTGGTTGAGCAGTTCTTC. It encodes CASSPGLDLVEQFF.

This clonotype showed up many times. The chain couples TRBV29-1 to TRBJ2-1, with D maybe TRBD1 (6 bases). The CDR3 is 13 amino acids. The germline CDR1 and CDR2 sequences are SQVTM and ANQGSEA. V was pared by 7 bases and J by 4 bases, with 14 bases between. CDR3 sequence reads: CSGRQVPYNEQFF. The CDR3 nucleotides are TGCAGCGGCCGACAGGTCCCGTACAATGAGCAGTTCTTC.

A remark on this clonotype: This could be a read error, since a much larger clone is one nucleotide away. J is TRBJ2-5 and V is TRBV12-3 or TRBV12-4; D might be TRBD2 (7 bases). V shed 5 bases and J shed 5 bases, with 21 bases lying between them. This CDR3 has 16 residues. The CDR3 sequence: CASSLIGGGGPETQYF. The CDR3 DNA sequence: TGTGCCAGCAGTCTTATTGGGGGGGGGGGCCCGGAGACCCAGTACTTC.

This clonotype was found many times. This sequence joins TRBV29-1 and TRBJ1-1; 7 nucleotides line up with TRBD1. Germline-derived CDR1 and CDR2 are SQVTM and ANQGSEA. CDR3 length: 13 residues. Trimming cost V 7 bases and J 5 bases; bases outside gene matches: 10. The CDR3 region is CSASGQRYTEAFF. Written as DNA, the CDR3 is TGCAGCGCATCGGGACAGAGATATACTGAAGCTTTCTTT.

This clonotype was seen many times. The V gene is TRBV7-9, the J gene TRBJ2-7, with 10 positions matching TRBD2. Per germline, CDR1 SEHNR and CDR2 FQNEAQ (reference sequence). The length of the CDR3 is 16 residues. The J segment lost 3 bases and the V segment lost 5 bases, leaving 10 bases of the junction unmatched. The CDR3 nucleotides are TGTGCCAGCAGCGGCGGCACTAGCGGGAACATCTACGAGCAGTACTTC. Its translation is CASSGGTSGNIYEQYF.

DNA of the CDR3: TGTGCCACCAAATCACCGCCGGGACAGGGTCACACCGGGGAGCTGTTTTTT. It translates to CATKSPPGQGHTGELFF. V and J are TRBV24-1 and TRBJ2-2, with 9 bases aligning to TRBD1. Germline loops: CDR1 KGHDR, CDR2 SFDVKD. Losses at the gene ends were 8 bases for V and 3 bases for J; bases not matched to a gene: 12. There are 17 residues in the CDR3.

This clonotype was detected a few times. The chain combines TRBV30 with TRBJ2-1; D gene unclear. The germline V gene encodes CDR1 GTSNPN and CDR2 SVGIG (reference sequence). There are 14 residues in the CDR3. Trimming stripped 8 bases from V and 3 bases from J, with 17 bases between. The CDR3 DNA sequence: TGTGCCATCCGGCCGAGGCCTGGCTACAATGAGCAGTTCTTC. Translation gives CAIRPRPGYNEQFF.

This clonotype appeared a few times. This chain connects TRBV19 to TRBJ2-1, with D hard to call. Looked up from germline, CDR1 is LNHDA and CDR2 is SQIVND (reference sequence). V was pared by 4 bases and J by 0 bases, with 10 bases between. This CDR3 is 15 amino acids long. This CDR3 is CASSTRPGSYNEQFF. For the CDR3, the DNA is TGTGCCAGTAGTACGCGCCCCGGCTCCTACAATGAGCAGTTCTTC.

The CDR3: CASSFYTGSSYEQYF. DNA for the CDR3: TGCGCCAGCAGCTTCTACACAGGGAGCTCCTACGAGCAGTACTTC. The chain links TRBV5-1 to TRBJ2-7; tentatively, D is TRBD1 (6 bases). The CDR3 totals 15 residues. The V gene's germline CDR1 is SGHRS and CDR2 YFSETQ. V lost 2 bases to trimming and J lost 0 bases, with 12 bases between them.

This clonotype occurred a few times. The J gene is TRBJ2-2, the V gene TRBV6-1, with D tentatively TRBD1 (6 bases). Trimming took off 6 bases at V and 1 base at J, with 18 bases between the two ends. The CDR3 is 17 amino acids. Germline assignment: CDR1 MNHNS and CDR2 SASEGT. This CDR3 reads CASSRRPGQMNTGELFF. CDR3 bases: TGTGCCAGCAGCCGACGACCGGGACAAATGAACACCGGGGAGCTGTTTTTT.

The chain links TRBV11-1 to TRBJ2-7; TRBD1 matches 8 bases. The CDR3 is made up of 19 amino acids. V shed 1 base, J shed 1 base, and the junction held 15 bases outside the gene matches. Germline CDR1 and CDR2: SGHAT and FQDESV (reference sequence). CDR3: CASSLGIYKRQGASYEQYF. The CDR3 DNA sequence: TGTGCCAGCAGCTTAGGGATATATAAAAGGCAGGGGGCTTCCTACGAGCAGTACTTC.

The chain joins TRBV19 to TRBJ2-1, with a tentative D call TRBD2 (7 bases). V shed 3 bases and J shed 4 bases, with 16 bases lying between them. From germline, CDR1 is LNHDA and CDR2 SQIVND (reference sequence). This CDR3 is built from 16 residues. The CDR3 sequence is CASSITTAGAYNEQFF. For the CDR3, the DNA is TGTGCCAGTAGTATCACCACGGCGGGGGCGTACAATGAGCAGTTCTTC.

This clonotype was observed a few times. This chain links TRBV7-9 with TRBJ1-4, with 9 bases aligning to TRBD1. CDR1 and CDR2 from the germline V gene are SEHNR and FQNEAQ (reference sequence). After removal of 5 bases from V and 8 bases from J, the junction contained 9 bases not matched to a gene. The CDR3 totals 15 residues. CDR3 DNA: TGTGCCAGCAGCCTGACAGGGGGATTGCGAGAAAAACTGTTTTTT. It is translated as CASSLTGGLREKLFF.

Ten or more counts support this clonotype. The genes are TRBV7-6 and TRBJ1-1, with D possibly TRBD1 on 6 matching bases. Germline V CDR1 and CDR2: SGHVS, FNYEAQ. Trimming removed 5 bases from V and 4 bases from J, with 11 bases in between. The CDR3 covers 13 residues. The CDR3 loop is CASSPGHRTEAFF. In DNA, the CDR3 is TGTGCCAGCAGCCCGGGACACCGCACTGAAGCTTTCTTT.

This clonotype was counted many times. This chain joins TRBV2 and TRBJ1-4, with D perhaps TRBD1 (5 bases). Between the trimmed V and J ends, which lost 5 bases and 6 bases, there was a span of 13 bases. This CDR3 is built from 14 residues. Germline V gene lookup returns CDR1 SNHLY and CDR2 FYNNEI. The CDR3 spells CASSSWGTDEKLFF. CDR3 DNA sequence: TGTGCCAGCAGTTCCTGGGGGACTGATGAAAAACTGTTTTTT.

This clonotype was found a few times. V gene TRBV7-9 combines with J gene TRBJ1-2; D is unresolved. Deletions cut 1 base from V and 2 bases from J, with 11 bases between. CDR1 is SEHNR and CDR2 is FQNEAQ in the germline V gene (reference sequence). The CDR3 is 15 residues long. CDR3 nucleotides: TGTGCCAGCAGCTTAGATCCACAGCGAAACTATGGCTACACCTTC. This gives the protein CASSLDPQRNYGYTF.

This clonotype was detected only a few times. CDR3 DNA: TGTGCCACCAGCAGAGGCGGCGGGTTCATCACAGATACGCAGTATTTT. Translated: CATSRGGGFITDTQYF. The chain recombines TRBV15 with TRBJ2-3; D perhaps matches TRBD2 (5 bases). CDR3 length: 16 amino acids. The V end was cut by 1 base, the J end by 2 bases, with 13 bases between. Germline V gene lookup returns CDR1 LNHNV and CDR2 YYDKDF (reference sequence).

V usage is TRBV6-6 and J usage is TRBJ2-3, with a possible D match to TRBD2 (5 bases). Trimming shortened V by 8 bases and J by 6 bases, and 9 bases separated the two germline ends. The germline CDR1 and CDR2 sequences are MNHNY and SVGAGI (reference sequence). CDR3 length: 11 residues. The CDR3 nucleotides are TGTGCCAGCGGGGAGTGGGATACGCAGTATTTT. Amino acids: CASGEWDTQYF.

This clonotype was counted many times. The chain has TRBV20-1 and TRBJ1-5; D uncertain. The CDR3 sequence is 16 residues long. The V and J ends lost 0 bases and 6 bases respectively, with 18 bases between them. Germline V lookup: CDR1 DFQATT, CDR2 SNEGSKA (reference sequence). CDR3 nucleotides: TGCAGTGCTAGAGATGACGGCGGCCCGGCGGGTCAGCCCCAGCATTTT. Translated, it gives CSARDDGGPAGQPQHF.

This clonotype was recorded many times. CDR3 sequence: CSARPFNEQFF. As DNA, the CDR3 is TGCAGTGCTAGACCTTTTAATGAGCAGTTCTTC. This chain uses TRBV20-1 with TRBJ2-1, with no clear D. Germline V gene lookup returns CDR1 DFQATT and CDR2 SNEGSKA (reference sequence). The germline V and J ends were trimmed by 2 bases and 7 bases, with 6 bases remaining between them. The CDR3 has 11 residues.